This TCR beta chain was profiled in a study of T cell responses to AZD1222 COVID-19 vaccine. Study-wide results and limits: Females made up more of the donors, who were largely white British, and clonal diversity may have come out too low. Targeting of unmutated variant regions was reportedly seen in nearly half of spike-specific TCRs.

Repertoires were generated with immunoSEQ multiplex PCR, while TCRdb's copy carries only in-frame clones and drops some. The data contain around 180,000 clones, 85% to 90% of them singletons. Comments on this clone: The antigen is undetermined.

The germline CDR1 and CDR2 sequences are PRHDT and FYEKMQ (reference sequence). V gave up 5 bases and J gave up 0 bases, with 20 bases separating them. CDR3 length: 19 residues. This TCR came from an adult in good health. The V call is TRBV13, the J call TRBJ1-6; D is perhaps TRBD1 (5 bases). The sample consisted of peripheral blood, taken on day 0 of AZD1222 vaccination. CDR3: CASSRRDQMSSSYNSPLHF. Written as DNA, the CDR3 is TGTGCCAGCAGCCGCCGGGACCAAATGTCTAGCTCCTATAATTCACCCCTCCACTTT.